Presented here are 14 T cell receptor beta chains from one specimen sequenced in a study of OX40 agonist ivuxolimab in advanced cancers. Data came from immunoSEQ multiplex PCR; TCRdb stores just in-frame clones and leaves some out. The sample yields roughly 52,000 clones, over 75% seen once. Source: CD4+ or CD8+ T cells sorted from blood, taken in a trial of the OX40 agonist ivuxolimab. The receptors were sampled from an adult with an advanced solid tumor such as melanoma, head and neck, liver or kidney cancer.

The chain recombines TRBV6-6 with TRBJ1-4, with D perhaps matching TRBD1 (6 bases). Trimming removed 0 bases from V and 10 bases from J, with 15 bases in between. From germline, CDR1 is MNHNY and CDR2 SVGAGI (reference sequence). The CDR3 sequence is 15 residues long. This CDR3 is CASSYSFLGAGKLFF. For the CDR3, the DNA is TGTGCCAGCAGTTACTCCTTCTTGGGGGCGGGAAAACTGTTTTTT.

The chain links TRBV5-1 to TRBJ1-4, with 9 nucleotides matching TRBD1. CDR1 and CDR2 from the germline V gene are SGHRS and YFSETQ. J was trimmed by 10 bases and V by 4 bases; bases with no gene match: 8. The CDR3 is 14 residues long. The CDR3: CASSPDRGGRKLFF. The CDR3, as DNA: TGCGCCAGCAGCCCGGACAGGGGAGGGAGAAAACTGTTTTTT. Full variable domain (outside the CDR3, taken from reference TRBV5-1 and TRBJ1-4): KAGVTQTPRYLIKTRGQQVTLSCSPISGHRSVSWYQQTPGQGLQFLFEYFSETQRNKGNFPGRFSGRQFSNSRSEMNVSTLELGDSALYLCASSPDRGGRKLFFGSGTQLSVL.

The rearrangement links TRBV19 to TRBJ1-5; TRBD1 matches 11 bases. The CDR3 is made up of 16 amino acids. Germline-derived CDR1 and CDR2 are LNHDA and SQIVND (reference sequence). V dropped 7 bases and J dropped 0; count of bases not matched to a gene: 5. The CDR3 DNA reads as TGTGCCAGTATTGGCGGACAGGGGGCTAGCAATCAGCCCCAGCATTTT. This encodes CASIGGQGASNQPQHF.

This rearrangement joins TRBV5-6 to TRBJ2-7; 10 nucleotides align to TRBD2. Germline trimming cut 0 bases from V and 7 bases from J; bases unmatched to any gene: 7. Germline V gene sequence: CDR1 SGHDT, CDR2 YYEEEE. There are 15 residues in the CDR3. CDR3 nucleotide sequence: TGTGCCAGCAGCTTGGGCCTAGCGGGAGCGGGGGAGCAGTACTTC. Its translation: CASSLGLAGAGEQYF.

The rearrangement uses TRBV11-2 and TRBJ2-7; D gene unclear. In germline, CDR1 is SGHAT, CDR2 FQNNGV. The CDR3 is made up of 15 amino acids. Trimming pared 0 bases from V and 2 bases from J, leaving 11 bases between. The CDR3 bases are TGTGCCAGCAGCTTAGACCAAACGGGCCCCTACGAGCAGTACTTC. Amino acid sequence: CASSLDQTGPYEQYF.

The genes are TRBV5-7 and TRBJ1-1; 9 bases match TRBD1. TRBV5-7 is known as an ORF, though its function is uncertain. The CDR3 is 16 amino acids. The junction had 13 bases not matched to a gene; V was cut back by 3 bases and J by 7 bases. DNA of the CDR3: TGTGCCAGCAGCTCCCGGAGGGGGACAGGGCGCATTGAAGCTTTCTTT. It yields the protein CASSSRRGTGRIEAFF.

The chain combines TRBV7-2 with TRBJ1-3; no clear D. The CDR3 covers 15 residues. V was cut by 2 bases and J by 0 bases, with 8 bases left in between. CDR1 and CDR2 (germline): SGHTA, FQGNSA. The CDR3, as DNA: TGTGCCAGCAGCTTAAGTGCATCCTCTGGAAACACCATATATTTT. Its protein is CASSLSASSGNTIYF.

The chain combines TRBV5-8 with TRBJ1-1, with 7 bases that match TRBD1. Germline V CDR1 and CDR2: SGHTS, YDEGEE. The V and J ends lost 4 bases and 11 bases, in that order; junction bases with no gene match: 11. This CDR3 is 13 amino acids long. Written as DNA, the CDR3 is TGTGCCAGCAGCCTACAGGGGCCGGGATCGGCTTTCTTT. It translates to CASSLQGPGSAFF. The full variable domain, its missing parts supplied by reference TRBV5-8 and TRBJ1-1, is EAGVTQSPTHLIKTRGQQATLRCSPISGHTSVYWYQQALGLGLQFLLWYDEGEERNRGNFPPRFSGRQFPNYSSELNVNALELEDSALYLCASSLQGPGSAFFGQGTRLTVV.

The chain combines TRBV19 with TRBJ1-5; D call uncertain. CDR1 and CDR2 (germline): LNHDA, SQIVND (reference sequence). The length of the CDR3 is 16 residues. The V end was cut by 0 bases, the J end by 1 base, with 10 bases between. The CDR3 DNA reads TGTGCCAGTAGTATAGATCAAGGGATGAGCAATCAGCCCCAGCATTTT. Translated, it gives CASSIDQGMSNQPQHF.

The gene calls are TRBV27 and TRBJ1-1; D uncertain. CDR3 size: 14 residues. From germline, CDR1 is MNHEY and CDR2 SMNVEV (reference sequence). Trimming took 4 bases from V and 4 from J, leaving 13 bases between them. The chain's CDR3 is CASSSAGRGTEAFF. CDR3 coding DNA: TGTGCCAGCAGTTCCGCAGGTCGCGGCACTGAAGCTTTCTTT.

This clone has a handful of counts. This chain joins TRBV6-1 and TRBJ1-4; maybe TRBD1 (5 bases). The CDR3 spans 14 residues. Deletions cut 4 bases from V and 8 bases from J, with 14 bases between. The germline CDR1 and CDR2 sequences are MNHNS and SASEGT. CDR3 protein: CASSGGSFGEKLFF. The CDR3 nucleotides are TGTGCCAGCAGTGGGGGGAGCTTTGGAGAAAAACTGTTTTTT.

The chain has TRBV5-1 and TRBJ1-1; D unclear. The CDR3 spans 14 residues. Looked up from germline, CDR1 is SGHRS and CDR2 is YFSETQ. Deletions cut 1 base from V and 1 base from J, with 8 bases between. CDR3 protein: CASSLLSQNTEAFF. DNA for the CDR3: TGCGCCAGCAGCTTGTTGTCACAGAACACTGAAGCTTTCTTT.

Judged by abundance, this clone is medium-sized. This chain links TRBV7-8 with TRBJ1-3, with D possibly TRBD1 on 5 matching bases. The CDR3 covers 16 residues. The germline V and J ends were trimmed by 5 bases and 0 bases, with 14 bases remaining between them. Germline CDR1 and CDR2: SGHVS and FQNEAQ. The DNA of the CDR3 is TGTGCCAGCAGCCCCAGAGGGGATAGCTCTGGAAACACCATATATTTT. Amino acids: CASSPRGDSSGNTIYF.

The J gene is TRBJ2-7, the V gene TRBV19; TRBD1 aligns across 9 bases. Trimming removed 5 bases from V and 1 base from J; junction bases left unmatched: 9. Germline values: CDR1 LNHDA, CDR2 SQIVND (reference sequence). CDR3 length equals 16 residues. In DNA, the CDR3 is TGTGCCAGTAGTGGTCAAACCGGGACAGGGTCCTACGAGCAGTACTTC. Encoded protein: CASSGQTGTGSYEQYF.